This TCR beta chain was identified in a study of T cell responses to AZD1222 COVID-19 vaccine. On the study more broadly: Analyses pooled second doses at about 4 or about 12 weeks. Overall study findings and caveats: Donors, mostly white British, included more females; clonal diversity was possibly underestimated. A rise in Spike-specific TCR breadth and depth followed two AZD1222 doses.

This CDR3 region has 15 residues. The V and J ends lost 6 bases and 4 bases, in that order; junction bases with no gene match: 6. The V gene's germline CDR1 is KGHDR and CDR2 SFDVKD. As for this clone: The antigen remains unidentified.

Assay: immunoSEQ multiplex PCR; the TCRdb copy retains only in-frame clones and omits some. The sample includes over 100,000 clones, roughly 90% of them seen just once. This sequence originates from an adult in good health. Source: peripheral blood, taken on day 0 of AZD1222 vaccination. V and J are TRBV24-1 and TRBJ2-2, with 8 bases lining up with TRBD2. The CDR3 DNA is TGTGCCACCAGTCCAGCGGGAGCCCCCACCGGGGAGCTGTTTTTT. Translating it yields CATSPAGAPTGELFF.